The 22 T cell receptor beta chains below all came from one sample that was sequenced in a study of T cell responses to AZD1222 COVID-19 vaccine. Here immunoSEQ multiplex PCR was the method, and the copy in TCRdb shows in-frame clones only, minus some. The sample shows roughly 100,000 clones, approximately 84% of them seen only once. Sequences were derived from peripheral blood, sampled on day 0 of AZD1222 vaccination. The receptors shown here come from an adult in good health.

J is TRBJ2-5 and V is TRBV28; a possible D gene is TRBD2 (7 bases). Deletions cut 0 bases from V and 5 bases from J, with 19 bases between. Germline lookup yields CDR1 MDHEN and CDR2 SYDVKM. The length of the CDR3 is 17 residues. CDR3 nucleotides: TGTGCCAGCAGTTTATGGGGTCAGGCGGGGGCCGGGGAGACCCAGTACTTC. As protein: CASSLWGQAGAGETQYF.

The V gene is TRBV6-5, the J gene TRBJ1-5; D remains unclear. This CDR3 is 15 amino acids long. Germline CDR1 reads MNHEY; CDR2 reads SVGAGI. The ends were cut back, 2 bases at V and 0 bases at J, with 8 bases in the middle. The CDR3 loop is CASSYTQDSNQPQHF. The DNA of the CDR3 is TGTGCCAGCAGTTACACACAAGATAGCAATCAGCCCCAGCATTTT.

V and J are TRBV6-6 and TRBJ2-1; 9 nucleotides align to TRBD2. The CDR3 has 14 amino acids. V lost 6 bases, J lost 8 bases, and 8 bases stayed unmatched. CDR1 and CDR2 (germline): MNHNY, SVGAGI (reference sequence). The CDR3 loop reads CASRDSGSYDEQFF. CDR3 in DNA: TGTGCCAGCAGGGATAGCGGGAGTTACGATGAGCAGTTCTTC.

This clone was seen just once. The chain employs TRBV18 and TRBJ2-3; TRBD2 agrees at 11 bases. With V trimmed by 6 bases and J by 2 bases, 4 bases remained unmatched. Germline V lookup: CDR1 KGHSH, CDR2 LQKENI. The CDR3 extends over 15 amino acids. As DNA, the CDR3 is TGTGCCAGCTCCCCTAGCGGGGGGAACACAGATACGCAGTATTTT. It is translated as CASSPSGGNTDTQYF.

The chain carries TRBV24-1 and TRBJ1-2; 8 bases agree with TRBD1. V shed 7 bases, J shed 5 bases, and the junction held 8 bases outside the gene matches. This CDR3 contains 14 residues. The germline V gene encodes CDR1 KGHDR and CDR2 SFDVKD. The DNA for the CDR3 is TGTGCCACCAGACCAGGGGGCGAGGAGTATGGCTACACCTTC. It specifies CATRPGGEEYGYTF.

The chain carries TRBV6-6 and TRBJ1-2, with 8 bases fitting TRBD1. The germline V gene encodes CDR1 MNHNY and CDR2 SVGAGI (reference sequence). The V segment lost 6 bases and the J segment 8 bases; nucleotides outside the gene matches: 8. This CDR3 is 13 amino acids long. This chain's CDR3 is CASSQPDREGYTF. Here the CDR3 DNA reads TGTGCCAGCAGCCAGCCGGACAGGGAAGGCTACACCTTC.

The chain couples TRBV18 to TRBJ1-1, with 11 bases matching TRBD1. After removal of 0 bases from V and 2 bases from J, the junction contained 5 bases not matched to a gene. The germline V gene has CDR1 KGHSH and CDR2 LQKENI. The CDR3 spans 17 residues. CDR3 sequence reads: CASSPPGQGVGNTEAFF. The CDR3 nucleotides read TGTGCCAGCTCACCACCGGGACAGGGGGTAGGAAACACTGAAGCTTTCTTT.

The chain couples TRBV3-1 (or the pseudogene TRBV3-2) to TRBJ2-5; D is possibly TRBD1 (7 bases). Trimming pared 2 bases from V and 7 bases from J, leaving 11 bases between. The CDR3 covers 13 residues. The germline gives CDR1 LGHDT, CDR2 YNNKEL (reference sequence). This CDR3 reads CASSQQGGVTQYF. DNA of the CDR3: TGTGCCAGCAGCCAACAGGGGGGTGTGACCCAGTACTTC.

The chain couples TRBV7-9 to TRBJ2-4; a possible D gene is TRBD2 (6 bases). The CDR3 runs to 19 residues. Trimming pared 0 bases from V and 3 bases from J, leaving 21 bases between. CDR1 is SEHNR, CDR2 FQNEAQ, per germline (reference sequence). CDR3 amino acids: CASSLARQGLMGGKNIQYF. The CDR3 bases are TGTGCCAGCAGCTTAGCCAGACAAGGACTAATGGGGGGCAAAAACATTCAGTACTTC.

The chain combines TRBV5-8 with TRBJ1-2; the D is unclear. The length of the CDR3 is 16 residues. Germline V gene lookup returns CDR1 SGHTS and CDR2 YDEGEE. V lost 0 bases and J lost 0, with 12 bases in between. Here the CDR3 reads CASSLASGRANYGYTF. CDR3 bases: TGTGCCAGCAGCTTGGCCTCCGGAAGAGCTAACTATGGCTACACCTTC. Full variable domain (outside the CDR3, taken from reference TRBV5-8 and TRBJ1-2): EAGVTQSPTHLIKTRGQQATLRCSPISGHTSVYWYQQALGLGLQFLLWYDEGEERNRGNFPPRFSGRQFPNYSSELNVNALELEDSALYLCASSLASGRANYGYTFGSGTRLTVV.

The rearrangement links TRBV27 to TRBJ2-5; D unresolved. Germline CDR1 and CDR2: MNHEY and SMNVEV (reference sequence). The germline V and J ends were trimmed by 3 bases and 5 bases, with 10 bases remaining between them. There are 13 residues in the CDR3. CDR3: CASSLRPMETQYF. The CDR3 coding sequence is TGTGCCAGCAGTTTGCGTCCCATGGAGACCCAGTACTTC.

The V and J genes are TRBV11-2 and TRBJ1-1, with D unclear. V lost 1 base and J lost 5, with 8 bases in between. The CDR3 has 13 amino acids. Looked up from germline, CDR1 is SGHAT and CDR2 is FQNNGV. In DNA, the CDR3 is TGTGCCAGCAGCTTAGTGATGAGGACTGAAGCTTTCTTT. Translation gives CASSLVMRTEAFF.

The chain carries TRBV3-1 (or the pseudogene TRBV3-2) and TRBJ1-2; the D gene is possibly TRBD1 (5 bases). Trimming left V 5 bases short and J 5 bases short, with 21 bases between. Germline V lookup: CDR1 LGHDT, CDR2 YNNKEL (reference sequence). The CDR3 runs to 16 residues. CDR3 residues: CASSESRDVAWYGYTF. CDR3 bases: TGTGCCAGCAGCGAGTCCCGGGACGTGGCTTGGTATGGCTACACCTTC.

This chain joins TRBV30 and TRBJ1-2; D is ambiguous. The V end lost 2 bases, the J end lost 6 bases, and 16 bases lay between the germline ends. Per the germline V gene, CDR1 is GTSNPN and CDR2 is SVGIG (reference sequence). This CDR3 has 14 residues. CDR3 region: CAWSRLEVIDGYTF. CDR3 bases: TGTGCCTGGAGTCGGTTAGAGGTAATCGATGGCTACACCTTC. The full variable domain, completed using reference TRBV30 and TRBJ1-2, is SQTIHQWPATLVQPVGSPLSLECTVEGTSNPNLYWYRQAAGRGLQLLFYSVGIGQISSEVPQNLSASRPQDRQFILSSKKLLLSDSGFYLCAWSRLEVIDGYTFGSGTRLTVV.

The chain links TRBV7-2 to TRBJ2-5; D gene ambiguous. Germline CDR1 SGHTA, CDR2 FQGNSA. V was trimmed by 1 base and J by 0 bases, leaving 6 bases between them. The CDR3 contains 14 residues. In DNA form, the CDR3 reads TGTGCCAGCAGCTTAGGACTCAACCAAGAGACCCAGTACTTC. Encoded protein: CASSLGLNQETQYF.

This chain uses TRBV10-3 with TRBJ2-1, with 12 bases matching TRBD2. Trimming took 2 bases from V and 4 from J; bases not matched to a gene: 9. CDR1 ENHRY and CDR2 SYGVKD come from the germline V gene. The length of the CDR3 is 18 residues. The chain's CDR3 is CAISEAEPGLAGYNEQFF. CDR3 bases: TGTGCCATCAGTGAGGCCGAACCGGGACTAGCGGGTTACAATGAGCAGTTCTTC.

V is TRBV4-1 and J is TRBJ2-2, with 8 bases aligning to TRBD2. J gave up 7 bases and V 3 bases, and 10 bases lay outside the gene matches. This CDR3 spans 16 amino acids. Germline-derived CDR1 and CDR2 are MGHRA and YSYEKL. The CDR3 is CASSQALKRGYGELFF. In DNA form, the CDR3 reads TGCGCCAGCAGCCAGGCTCTCAAGCGGGGGTACGGGGAGCTGTTTTTT.

The chain recombines TRBV3-1 (or the pseudogene TRBV3-2) with TRBJ2-2; perhaps TRBD1 as D (5 bases). This CDR3 comprises 15 residues. V shed 0 bases and J shed 6 bases, with 11 bases lying between them. Looked up from germline, CDR1 is LGHDT and CDR2 is YNNKEL (reference sequence). The CDR3 is CASSQEVRGSGELFF. The DNA of the CDR3 is TGTGCCAGCAGCCAAGAGGTTAGGGGCTCCGGGGAGCTGTTTTTT.

The CDR3 loop reads CASSWTGGDEKLFF. In DNA, the CDR3 is TGTGCCAGCTCATGGACAGGGGGCGATGAAAAACTGTTTTTT. The J gene is TRBJ1-4, the V gene TRBV18, with 11 bases aligning to TRBD1. V lost 5 bases and J lost 6; bases outside the gene matches: 2. Looked up from germline, CDR1 is KGHSH and CDR2 is LQKENI. The CDR3 has 14 amino acids.

The count of this clone is one. The chain employs TRBV12-5 and TRBJ2-4; 7 bases line up with TRBD2. Unmatched junction bases numbered 11, after V lost 2 bases and J lost 1 base. This CDR3 is 18 amino acids long. Germline-derived CDR1 and CDR2 are LGHNT and FRNRAP. This CDR3 reads CASGLRDGGNSAKNIQYF. In DNA form, the CDR3 reads TGTGCTAGTGGTTTGAGGGACGGGGGGAACTCGGCCAAAAACATTCAGTACTTC.

With respect to this clone: At one of its ends the junction is not consistent with the germline gene, which may arise from a read error. The chain links TRBV7-7 to TRBJ2-5; D is perhaps TRBD1 or TRBD2 (6 bases each). Germline V gene sequence: CDR1 SSHAT, CDR2 FNYEAQ (reference sequence). The CDR3 consists of 15 residues. The CDR3 region has the DNA TGTGCTAGCAGCTTAGGCGGGACACCCTCCGAGACCCAGTACTTC. Translation gives CASSLGGTPSETQYF.

The chain uses TRBV6-2 or TRBV6-3 and TRBJ2-4, with D uncertain. The CDR3 has 12 amino acids. Germline values: CDR1 MNHEY, CDR2 SVGEGT. V was pared by 2 bases and J by 14 bases, with 13 bases between. The CDR3 spells CASSYDKGEEYF. CDR3 nucleotides: TGTGCCAGCAGTTACGATAAAGGCGAAGAGTACTTC.